The TCR beta chain described here comes from a study of blood T cell repertoires in COVID-19. Study as a whole: Both acute and convalescent COVID-19 samples were obtained from the United States, Italy and Spain. The analysed material was cDNA or gDNA that came from T cells, B-cell-depleted T cells, or PBMCs.

In the original processing: The assay estimated nucleated cells by amplifying reference gene primers. Using immunoSEQ multiplex PCR, the repertoire was profiled, and TCRdb retains in-frame clones only, with some absent. V and J calls and clone size are given by that table; D and trimming were obtained from the DNA. The sample has about 30,000 clones, 70% to 90% seen once. Germline V gives CDR1 LGHDT, CDR2 YNNKEL (reference sequence). Trimming took 4 bases from V and 7 from J, leaving 16 bases between them. The CDR3 extends over 15 amino acids. Sequencing was done on a sample of peripheral blood. The sequence derives from a human donor in a cohort sampled during active COVID-19. The chain employs TRBV3-1 (or the pseudogene TRBV3-2) and TRBJ1-4; D may be TRBD1 (6 bases). The CDR3 coding sequence is TGTGCCAGCAGCCCCCGTGCGGGGGCCGGTGAAAAACTGTTTTTT. Translating gives CASSPRAGAGEKLFF.